This T cell receptor (beta chain) was retrieved from a study of T cell clones after liver transplantation. Across the whole study: TCRbeta sequencing after a pre-transplant mixed lymphocyte reaction identified graft-donor-reactive clones, later tracked in post-transplant blood.

With respect to this clone: The antigen is not known.

The table came from immunoSEQ multiplex PCR; TCRdb's copy has only in-frame clones and leaves some out. The sample consists of 55,000 to 75,000 clones, about 91% of them appearing once. This CDR3 has 14 residues. The junction had 2 bases not matched to a gene; V was cut back by 0 bases and J by 3 bases. CDR1 SGDLS and CDR2 YYNGEE come from the germline V gene. Points from the study as a whole: Graft donor-reactive T cells possibly entered the graft instead of undergoing deletion.

The chain has TRBV9 and TRBJ2-7, with TRBD2 identical over 8 bases. This receptor was identified in a human patient who received a liver transplant. Some T cells may possibly be graft donor cells. The sample consisted of CD4+ T cells from blood, taken less than 28 months after liver transplant. CDR3 DNA: TGTGCCAGCAGCGTAGGGAGCGGGAGCTACGAGCAGTACTTC. This codes for CASSVGSGSYEQYF. The full variable domain, in which reference TRBV9 and TRBJ2-7 provide the parts outside the CDR3, is DSGVTQTPKHLITATGQRVTLRCSPRSGDLSVYWYQQSLDQGLQFLIQYYNGEERAKGNILERFSAQQFPDLHSELNLSSLELGDSALYFCASSVGSGSYEQYFGPGTRLTVT.